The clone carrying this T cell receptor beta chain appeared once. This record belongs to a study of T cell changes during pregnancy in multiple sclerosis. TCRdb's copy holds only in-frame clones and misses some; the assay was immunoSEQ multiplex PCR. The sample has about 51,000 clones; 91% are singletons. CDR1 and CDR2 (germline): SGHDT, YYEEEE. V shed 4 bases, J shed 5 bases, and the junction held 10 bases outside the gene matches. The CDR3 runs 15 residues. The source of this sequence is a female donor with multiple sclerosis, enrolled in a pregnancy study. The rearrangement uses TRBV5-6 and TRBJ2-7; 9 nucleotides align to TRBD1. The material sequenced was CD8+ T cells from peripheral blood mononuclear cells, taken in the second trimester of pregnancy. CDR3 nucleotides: TGTGCCAGCAGCCCATCGGGACAGGGAGGCGACGAGCAGTACTTC. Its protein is CASSPSGQGGDEQYF.